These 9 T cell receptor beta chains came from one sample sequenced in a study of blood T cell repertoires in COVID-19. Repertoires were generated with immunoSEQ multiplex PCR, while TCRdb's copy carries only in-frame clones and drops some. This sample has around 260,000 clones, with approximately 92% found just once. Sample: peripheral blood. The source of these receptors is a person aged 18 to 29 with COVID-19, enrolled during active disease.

CDR3 nucleotide sequence: TGTGCCAGCAGTTGGGGACTAGCGGCTAGCACAGATACGCAGTATTTT. This encodes CASSWGLAASTDTQYF. The genes are TRBV28 and TRBJ2-3; 11 bases match TRBD2. This CDR3 spans 16 amino acids. Trimming took 4 bases from V and 0 from J; bases not matched to a gene: 3. Per germline, CDR1 MDHEN and CDR2 SYDVKM.

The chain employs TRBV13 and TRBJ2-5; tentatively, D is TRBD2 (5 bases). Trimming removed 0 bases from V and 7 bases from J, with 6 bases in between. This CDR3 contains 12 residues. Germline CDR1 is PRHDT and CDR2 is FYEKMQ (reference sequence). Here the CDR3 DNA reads TGTGCCAGCAGCTTAGGCCGGGGGACCCAGTACTTC. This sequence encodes CASSLGRGTQYF.

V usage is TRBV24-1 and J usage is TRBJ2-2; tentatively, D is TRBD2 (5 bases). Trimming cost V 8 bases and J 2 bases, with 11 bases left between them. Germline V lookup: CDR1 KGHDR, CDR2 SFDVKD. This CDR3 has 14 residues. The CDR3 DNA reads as TGTGCCACCATCAGCAGGACTAACACCGGGGAGCTGTTTTTT. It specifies CATISRTNTGELFF.

The CDR3 loop is CASQLAGGPEEQFF. CDR3 coding DNA: TGTGCCAGCCAACTAGCGGGAGGGCCGGAGGAGCAGTTCTTC. The gene calls are TRBV6-5 and TRBJ2-1, with 13 bases identical to TRBD2. The CDR3 spans 14 residues. CDR1 MNHEY and CDR2 SVGAGI come from the germline V gene. The V segment lost 8 bases and the J segment 10 bases; nucleotides outside the gene matches: 8.

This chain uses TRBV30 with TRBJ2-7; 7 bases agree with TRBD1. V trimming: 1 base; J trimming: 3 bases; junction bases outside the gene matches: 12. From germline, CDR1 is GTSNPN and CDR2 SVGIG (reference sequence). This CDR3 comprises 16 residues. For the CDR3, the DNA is TGTGCCTGGAGTGGTTATCATCCCGGGACAGACTACGAGCAGTACTTC. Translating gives CAWSGYHPGTDYEQYF. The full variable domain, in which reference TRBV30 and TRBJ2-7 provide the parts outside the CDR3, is SQTIHQWPATLVQPVGSPLSLECTVEGTSNPNLYWYRQAAGRGLQLLFYSVGIGQISSEVPQNLSASRPQDRQFILSSKKLLLSDSGFYLCAWSGYHPGTDYEQYFGPGTRLTVT.

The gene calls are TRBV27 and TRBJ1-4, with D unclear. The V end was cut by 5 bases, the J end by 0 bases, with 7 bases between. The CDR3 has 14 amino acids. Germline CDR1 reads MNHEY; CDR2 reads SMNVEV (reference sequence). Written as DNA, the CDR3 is TGTGCCAGCAGTCGGTCTGCAACTAATGAAAAACTGTTTTTT. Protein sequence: CASSRSATNEKLFF.

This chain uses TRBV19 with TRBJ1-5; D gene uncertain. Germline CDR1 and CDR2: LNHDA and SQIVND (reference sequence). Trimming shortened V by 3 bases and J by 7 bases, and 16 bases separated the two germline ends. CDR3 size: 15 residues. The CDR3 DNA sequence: TGTGCCAGTAGTATGTCCGGCCGGGGTCGGCAGCCCCAGCATTTT. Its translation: CASSMSGRGRQPQHF.

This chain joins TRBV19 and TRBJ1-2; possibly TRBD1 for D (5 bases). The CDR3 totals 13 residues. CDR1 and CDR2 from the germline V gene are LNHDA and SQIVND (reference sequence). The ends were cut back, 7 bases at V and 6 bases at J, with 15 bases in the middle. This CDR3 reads CASISRELDGYTF. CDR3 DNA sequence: TGTGCCAGTATCTCCAGGGAACTCGATGGCTACACCTTC.

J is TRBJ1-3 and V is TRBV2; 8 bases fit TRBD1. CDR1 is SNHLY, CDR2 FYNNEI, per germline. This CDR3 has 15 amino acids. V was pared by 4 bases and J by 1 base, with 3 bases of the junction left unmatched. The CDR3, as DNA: TGTGCCAGCAGTGTGGACAGGGCATCTGGAAACACCATATATTTT. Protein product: CASSVDRASGNTIYF.